This T cell receptor beta chain appears in the sequencing data of a study of blood T cell repertoires in COVID-19. The overall study: COVID-19 samples collected from the United States, Italy and Spain covered acute and convalescent phases. T cells, B-cell-depleted T cells, or PBMCs provided the cDNA or gDNA that served as material.

This CDR3 has 15 amino acids. CDR1 is SGHTA, CDR2 FQGNSA, per germline. Trimming shortened V by 1 base and J by 2 bases, and 12 bases separated the two germline ends. In the source study's methods: By means of reference gene primer amplification, nucleated cell counts were estimated. Libraries were prepared by immunoSEQ multiplex PCR; TCRdb keeps only in-frame clonotypes and omits some of them. The D gene and trimming were derived from the DNA, and the V and J assignments and clone size from that table. Counted here are about 23,000 clones, 65% to 90% occurring once; the ten biggest clones make up 48%.

The specimen sequenced was peripheral blood. The genes are TRBV7-2 and TRBJ2-7, with D perhaps TRBD2 (5 bases). The receptor's source is a man between 65 and 80 years old with acute or convalescent COVID-19. The CDR3 sequence: CASSLVTRVPYEQYF. The CDR3 DNA sequence: TGTGCCAGCAGCTTAGTTACTAGGGTCCCCTACGAGCAGTACTTC.